One and the same sample provided the 10 T cell receptor beta chains below, sequenced in a study of post-analysis software for immune sequencing data. Study-wide findings and caveats: Five or six TRBV segments, TRBV5-6, TRBV5-1 and TRBV20-1 among them, were found more frequent in patients than controls.

These TCRs are of unknown antigen specificity. Unique molecular identifiers tagged the TCR beta cDNA libraries. TCRdb analysed the PCR reads with MiXCR anew, one entry per CDR3 protein. The sample carries a few hundred thousand distinct CDR3 sequences, 35% to 40% recorded once. The material sequenced was blood. The receptors come from a girl aged 5-17 years with multiple sclerosis.

The V and J genes are TRBV20-1 and TRBJ1-1; 7 nucleotides align to TRBD1. The junction had 8 bases not matched to a gene; V was cut back by 0 bases and J by 4 bases. This CDR3 is 15 amino acids long. The germline V gene encodes CDR1 DFQATT and CDR2 SNEGSKA (reference sequence). This CDR3 reads CSARDRTGRSTEAFF. The DNA for the CDR3 is TGCAGTGCTAGAGATCGGACAGGAAGAAGCACTGAAGCTTTCTTT.

The chain uses TRBV10-3 and TRBJ1-5, with D uncertain. The CDR3 loop spans 16 amino acids. V was clipped by 1 base and J by 5 bases, with 15 bases between them. Germline V CDR1 and CDR2: ENHRY, SYGVKD. The CDR3 bases are TGTGCCATCAGTGAGTATCTAGGCGCAAGGGATCAGCCCCAGCATTTT. Its protein is CAISEYLGARDQPQHF.

This clonotype was counted a few times. This sequence may be a read error, since a much larger clone differs from it by one base. V usage is TRBV6-4 and J usage is TRBJ2-7; possible D gene TRBD2, 5 bases. Germline V gives CDR1 MRHNA, CDR2 SNTAGT. The CDR3 covers 12 residues. Trimming took 5 bases from V and 4 from J, leaving 9 bases between them. Here the CDR3 DNA reads TGTGCCAGCAGTAAGGTAGCGTACGAGCAGTACTTC. Amino acids: CASSKVAYEQYF.

The V gene is TRBV12-3 or TRBV12-4, the J gene TRBJ2-5, with 7 bases fitting TRBD1. The J call may be faulty, since TRBJ2-7 better matches the DNA end. The CDR3 runs to 14 residues. This CDR3 is CASNPTGSPHEQYF. The CDR3 coding sequence is TGTGCCAGCAATCCGACAGGGTCCCCCCACGAGCAGTACTTC.

Many counts were recorded for this clonotype. The chain couples TRBV20-1 to TRBJ2-5; 8 bases line up with TRBD2. Germline assignment: CDR1 DFQATT and CDR2 SNEGSKA (reference sequence). The CDR3 is made up of 15 amino acids. The junction had 7 bases not matched to a gene; V was cut back by 4 bases and J by 0 bases. CDR3 residues: CSAKPRGRYQETQYF. In nucleotides, the CDR3 is TGCAGTGCTAAGCCTCGCGGGAGGTACCAAGAGACCCAGTACTTC.

Ten or more counts support this clonotype. V gene TRBV6-5 combines with J gene TRBJ1-2; D unresolved. This CDR3 comprises 15 residues. The V end was cut by 0 bases, the J end by 1 base, with 9 bases between. Germline V gene lookup returns CDR1 MNHEY and CDR2 SVGAGI. CDR3 sequence: CASSYSRRYNYGYTF. CDR3 sequence (DNA): TGTGCCAGCAGTTACTCGAGACGATATAACTATGGCTACACCTTC.

This clonotype turned up a few times. A clone one base away is much larger, so this may be a read error. This rearrangement joins TRBV6-5 to TRBJ1-6, with D uncertain. The CDR3 sequence is 12 residues long. The germline CDR1 and CDR2 sequences are MNHEY and SVGAGI. V lost 10 bases, J lost 9 bases, and 13 bases lay in between. CDR3 amino acids: CATPPGVSPLHF. The CDR3 DNA follows: TGTGCCACCCCACCGGGTGTTTCACCCCTCCACTTT.

At least ten counts were recorded for this clonotype. This chain uses TRBV6-4 with TRBJ2-5, with D possibly being TRBD2 (5 bases). Per germline, CDR1 MRHNA and CDR2 SNTAGT. The CDR3 is made up of 13 amino acids. Deletions cut 4 bases from V and 3 bases from J, with 9 bases between. CDR3 in amino acids: CASSVTRKETQYF. CDR3 nucleotides: TGTGCCAGCAGTGTAACTAGGAAAGAGACCCAGTACTTC.

This clonotype was counted a few times. The genes are TRBV27 and TRBJ1-1; D gene ambiguous. Germline V gene lookup returns CDR1 MNHEY and CDR2 SMNVEV (reference sequence). Trimming took 0 bases from V and 0 from J, leaving 8 bases between them. The CDR3 runs 15 residues. The CDR3 sequence is CASSLSRGVNTEAFF. The CDR3 DNA is TGTGCCAGCAGTTTATCACGCGGGGTGAACACTGAAGCTTTCTTT.

The chain uses TRBV5-4 and TRBJ1-1; TRBD1 matches 9 bases. Germline V gene data show CDR1 as SGHNT and CDR2 as YYREEE (reference sequence). J gave up 5 bases and V 3 bases, and 14 bases lay outside the gene matches. The length of the CDR3 is 17 residues. The CDR3 spells CASSSGTGYRKRTEAFF. The CDR3 DNA is TGTGCCAGCAGCTCCGGGACAGGGTACAGAAAGAGGACTGAAGCTTTCTTT.